These 30 T cell receptor beta chains were sequenced from one sample in a study of cytomegalovirus exposure and HLA in healthy donors. Some clones are missing from TCRdb's copy, which holds only in-frame ones; the method was immunoSEQ multiplex PCR. The data contain about 250,000 clones, roughly nine tenths of them singletons. Sequenced input: PBMCs. The origin of the receptors is a man younger than 35 in good health and CMV-seropositive.

The chain's CDR3 is CASSPRDRGRGTGELFF. The DNA of the CDR3 is TGCGCCAGCAGCCCTAGGGACAGGGGGCGAGGCACCGGGGAGCTGTTTTTT. V usage is TRBV5-1 and J usage is TRBJ2-2, with 12 bases that match TRBD1. The CDR3 has 17 residues. Trimming at V came to 4 bases and at J to 4 bases, leaving 8 bases not matched to a gene. Germline V gene lookup returns CDR1 SGHRS and CDR2 YFSETQ.

This clone appeared a single time. CDR3: CASSSATIVVPTEAFF. The CDR3 region has the DNA TGTGCCAGCAGCTCGGCAACCATCGTGGTGCCCACTGAAGCTTTCTTT. The gene calls are TRBV7-9 and TRBJ1-1; no definite D call. Germline CDR1 reads SEHNR; CDR2 reads FQNEAQ (reference sequence). This CDR3 contains 16 residues. V was pared by 4 bases and J by 4 bases, with 19 bases between.

The rearrangement uses TRBV29-1 and TRBJ2-4; weak D call: TRBD2 (6 bases). The CDR3 loop spans 15 amino acids. The V end lost 3 bases, the J end lost 8 bases, and 20 bases lay between the germline ends. Germline CDR1 reads SQVTM; CDR2 reads ANQGSEA. The CDR3 DNA follows: TGCAGCGTTGAGCTAACCGGGGGAAGAGGGGACATTCAGTACTTC. Amino acids: CSVELTGGRGDIQYF.

J is TRBJ2-7 and V is TRBV4-3; D gene uncertain. The length of the CDR3 is 15 residues. Trimming left V 4 bases short and J 3 bases short, with 16 bases between. Germline V CDR1 and CDR2: LGHNA, YSLEER. The CDR3 here is CASSRSVSLNYEQYF. The CDR3 nucleotides read TGCGCCAGCAGCCGGTCCGTAAGCCTAAACTACGAGCAGTACTTC.

The chain links TRBV28 to TRBJ2-3; possible D gene TRBD2, 6 bases. CDR3 length equals 12 residues. The germline CDR1 and CDR2 sequences are MDHEN and SYDVKM. V lost 5 bases to trimming and J lost 10 bases, with 13 bases between them. CDR3 nucleotide sequence: TGTGCCAGCAGTCCCCGGAGGGGCGCGCAGTATTTT. As protein: CASSPRRGAQYF.

This chain links TRBV7-8 with TRBJ2-1, with D possibly being TRBD2 (6 bases). V was trimmed by 1 base and J by 3 bases, leaving 10 bases between them. Per the germline V gene, CDR1 is SGHVS and CDR2 is FQNEAQ. The CDR3 covers 15 residues. As DNA, the CDR3 is TGTGCCAGCAGCTTAGTTGCGGGAAACTACAATGAGCAGTTCTTC. It yields the protein CASSLVAGNYNEQFF.

The rearrangement uses TRBV5-6 and TRBJ1-1; D gene ambiguous. The CDR3 consists of 11 residues. CDR1 is SGHDT, CDR2 YYEEEE, per germline. V shed 3 bases and J shed 4 bases, with 4 bases lying between them. The CDR3 sequence is CASSWGTEAFF. In nucleotides, the CDR3 is TGTGCCAGCAGCTGGGGCACTGAAGCTTTCTTT.

The rearrangement links TRBV7-2 to TRBJ2-7; 7 bases are shared with TRBD1. The germline gives CDR1 SGHTA, CDR2 FQGNSA. The length of the CDR3 is 15 residues. The V gene end was trimmed by 1 base and the J gene end by 7 bases; junction bases not matched to a gene: 10. The CDR3, as DNA: TGTGCCAGCAGCTTAGACGCAGGGGGATTCAGGGAGCAGTACTTC. It is translated as CASSLDAGGFREQYF.

The gene calls are TRBV29-1 and TRBJ1-1; TRBD1 matches at 8 bases. Unmatched junction bases numbered 7, after V lost 6 bases and J lost 7 bases. Germline values: CDR1 SQVTM, CDR2 ANQGSEA. This CDR3 comprises 12 residues. CDR3 in amino acids: CSVAGGPGEAFF. DNA for the CDR3: TGCAGCGTAGCAGGGGGCCCGGGTGAAGCTTTCTTT.

The rearrangement uses TRBV2 and TRBJ1-5, with TRBD1 matching 10 bases. The CDR3 is made up of 15 amino acids. Per the germline V gene, CDR1 is SNHLY and CDR2 is FYNNEI. V was clipped by 5 bases and J by 5 bases; unmatched bases: 6. CDR3 bases: TGTGCCAGCAGTAGGGACAGGGGAGGTTATCAGCCCCAGCATTTT. This encodes CASSRDRGGYQPQHF.

V and J are TRBV7-6 and TRBJ2-7, with 7 positions matching TRBD2. Germline CDR1 and CDR2: SGHVS and FNYEAQ. CDR3 length equals 15 residues. The ends lost 5 bases at V and 5 bases at J; junction bases unmatched: 12. The CDR3 loop reads CASSPRSGGGDEQYF. The CDR3 DNA sequence: TGTGCCAGCAGCCCCAGATCTGGGGGGGGAGACGAGCAGTACTTC.

This sequence joins TRBV30 and TRBJ1-2; D ambiguous. The length of the CDR3 is 14 residues. The germline gives CDR1 GTSNPN, CDR2 SVGIG (reference sequence). V shed 0 bases and J shed 8 bases, with 16 bases lying between them. The CDR3 loop reads CAWSVHGVLRGYTF. For the CDR3, the DNA is TGTGCCTGGAGTGTACATGGGGTTCTGAGGGGCTACACCTTC.

This chain joins TRBV25-1 and TRBJ1-5, with D unresolved. The CDR3 has 15 residues. The germline V gene encodes CDR1 MGHDK and CDR2 SYGVNS. The ends were cut back, 0 bases at V and 1 base at J, with 7 bases in the middle. The CDR3 nucleotides are TGTGCCAGCAGTGAATACGGTGGGAGCAATCAGCCCCAGCATTTT. Translation gives CASSEYGGSNQPQHF.

The table lists this clone with a count of one. The chain links TRBV6-4 to TRBJ2-1; TRBD2 matches at 10 bases. The length of the CDR3 is 16 residues. The germline V gene has CDR1 MRHNA and CDR2 SNTAGT. V trimming: 3 bases; J trimming: 9 bases; junction bases outside the gene matches: 11. CDR3 loop: CASSEASSGSNVEQFF. The CDR3 region has the DNA TGTGCCAGCAGTGAAGCGTCTAGCGGGAGTAATGTTGAGCAGTTCTTC.

V gene TRBV4-3 combines with J gene TRBJ1-1, with 7 positions matching TRBD1. Germline loops: CDR1 LGHNA, CDR2 YSLEER. V was clipped by 0 bases and J by 3 bases; unmatched bases: 4. This CDR3 has 15 residues. The CDR3 region has the DNA TGCGCCAGCAGCCAAGACTCAACAGGGGACACTGAAGCTTTCTTT. This codes for CASSQDSTGDTEAFF.

V and J are TRBV6-1 and TRBJ1-1, with TRBD1 as a possible D gene (6 bases). Germline V gives CDR1 MNHNS, CDR2 SASEGT. The CDR3 totals 15 residues. V was pared by 3 bases and J by 5 bases, with 16 bases between. This CDR3 reads CASSDSDRTRTEAFF. The DNA for the CDR3 is TGTGCCAGCAGTGACAGCGACAGGACAAGGACTGAAGCTTTCTTT.

The rearrangement joins TRBV18 to TRBJ2-1; 8 bases agree with TRBD2. The CDR3 length is 14 residues. V lost 5 bases, J lost 6 bases, and 6 bases stayed unmatched. CDR1 is KGHSH and CDR2 is LQKENI in the germline V gene. The CDR3 region is CASSSGLAINEQFF. As DNA, the CDR3 is TGTGCCAGCTCATCAGGACTAGCTATCAATGAGCAGTTCTTC.

The chain is built from TRBV27 and TRBJ1-3; D is unclear. Trimming stripped 5 bases from V and 3 bases from J, with 17 bases between. This CDR3 spans 16 amino acids. Looked up from germline, CDR1 is MNHEY and CDR2 is SMNVEV (reference sequence). CDR3 DNA sequence: TGTGCCAGCAGTAAAGGTGAGGGTGGGAGTGGAAACACCATATATTTT. Its protein product is CASSKGEGGSGNTIYF.

V usage is TRBV4-1 and J usage is TRBJ2-4, with D uncertain. CDR3 size: 13 residues. CDR1 is MGHRA, CDR2 YSYEKL, per germline. Trimming stripped 6 bases from V and 2 bases from J, with 8 bases between. This CDR3 is CASRGSTKNIQYF. For the CDR3, the DNA is TGCGCCAGCAGAGGGTCTACCAAAAACATTCAGTACTTC.

The chain uses TRBV29-1 and TRBJ2-7, with D perhaps TRBD2 (6 bases). CDR1 and CDR2 from the germline V gene are SQVTM and ANQGSEA. The CDR3 sequence is 12 residues long. V lost 4 bases, J lost 0 bases, and 7 bases lay in between. The CDR3 coding sequence is TGCAGCGTTGGACTAGACTCCTACGAGCAGTACTTC. It specifies CSVGLDSYEQYF.

The J gene is TRBJ2-2, the V gene TRBV28, with 8 nucleotides matching TRBD2. J was trimmed by 1 base and V by 6 bases; bases with no gene match: 4. The germline CDR1 and CDR2 sequences are MDHEN and SYDVKM. This CDR3 spans 15 amino acids. In DNA, the CDR3 is TGTGCCAGCAGGCTGACTAGCGAGAACACCGGGGAGCTGTTTTTT. It specifies CASRLTSENTGELFF.

The chain uses TRBV2 and TRBJ1-2; 7 nucleotides match TRBD1. Germline CDR1 SNHLY, CDR2 FYNNEI. The CDR3 totals 12 residues. The junction had 2 bases not matched to a gene; V was cut back by 6 bases and J by 4 bases. The CDR3 protein is CASRGQIYGYTF. The CDR3 DNA reads TGTGCCAGCAGGGGACAGATCTATGGCTACACCTTC.

This clone has a single count. The chain employs TRBV4-3 and TRBJ2-1, with 8 bases fitting TRBD2. With V trimmed by 3 bases and J by 1 base, 2 bases remained unmatched. CDR3 length: 15 residues. From germline, CDR1 is LGHNA and CDR2 YSLEER. The CDR3 region is CASSHRLASYNEQFF. In DNA form, the CDR3 reads TGCGCCAGCAGCCACAGACTAGCGTCCTACAATGAGCAGTTCTTC.

The gene calls are TRBV6-1 and TRBJ2-7; 10 bases align to TRBD1. With 1 base clipped from V and 2 bases from J, the junction kept 5 bases outside the gene matches. The CDR3 is 16 amino acids. Germline CDR1 reads MNHNS; CDR2 reads SASEGT. The CDR3 is CASSEEIGTGAYEQYF. The CDR3 DNA follows: TGTGCCAGCAGTGAAGAAATCGGGACAGGGGCCTACGAGCAGTACTTC.

This clone turned up a few times. The chain joins TRBV6-7 to TRBJ1-5; possibly TRBD1 for D (6 bases). TRBV6-7 is an ORF, and what it does is uncertain. The V and J ends lost 8 bases and 5 bases respectively, with 25 bases between them. The CDR3 consists of 17 residues. The CDR3 sequence: CASAYFTGTPTYQPQHF. CDR3 DNA sequence: TGTGCCAGCGCGTACTTCACCGGGACACCGACTTATCAGCCCCAGCATTTT.

At least ten counts were recorded for this clone. The chain uses TRBV20-1 and TRBJ2-5, with a tentative D call TRBD1 (6 bases). Germline values: CDR1 DFQATT, CDR2 SNEGSKA (reference sequence). Trimming shortened V by 7 bases and J by 5 bases, and 11 bases separated the two germline ends. The CDR3 has 11 amino acids. The CDR3 nucleotides are TGCAGTGTCGGGCAGGGGGAGACCCAGTACTTC. It specifies CSVGQGETQYF.

This chain uses TRBV29-1 with TRBJ2-7; TRBD1 aligns across 8 bases. Germline CDR1 and CDR2: SQVTM and ANQGSEA. V shed 6 bases and J 4 bases; nucleotides not matched to a gene: 8. The CDR3 sequence is 13 residues long. Here the CDR3 DNA reads TGCAGCGTCCCGGGACAGGAGACATACGAGCAGTACTTC. Residues: CSVPGQETYEQYF.

The chain recombines TRBV7-2 with TRBJ1-1; D remains ambiguous. Trimming pared 5 bases from V and 7 bases from J, leaving 11 bases between. There are 12 residues in the CDR3. The germline V gene has CDR1 SGHTA and CDR2 FQGNSA. The CDR3 region is CASSMTRNEAFF. The DNA for the CDR3 is TGTGCCAGCAGCATGACACGGAATGAAGCTTTCTTT.

This clone was seen once. V is TRBV15 and J is TRBJ2-2; 9 bases line up with TRBD2. CDR1 is LNHNV, CDR2 YYDKDF, per germline (reference sequence). J lost 4 bases, V lost 2 bases, and 14 bases had no gene match. The CDR3 covers 19 residues. CDR3 in DNA: TGTGCCACCAGCAGATTCAGGGTAGCGGGAGAGGAAGGCACCGGGGAGCTGTTTTTT. As protein: CATSRFRVAGEEGTGELFF.

This chain links TRBV25-1 with TRBJ2-2; 7 nucleotides line up with TRBD1. V shed 6 bases and J 1 base; nucleotides not matched to a gene: 11. The germline V gene encodes CDR1 MGHDK and CDR2 SYGVNS. This CDR3 comprises 17 residues. CDR3 coding DNA: TGTGCCAGCAGCCCCTGGCGACAGGGCGGGAACACCGGGGAGCTGTTTTTT. It translates to CASSPWRQGGNTGELFF.